The 20 T cell receptor beta chains listed next were all sequenced from one sample in a study of control samples from healthy donors and cancer patients. Sequencing was performed with immunoSEQ multiplex PCR; in TCRdb, only in-frame clones are kept and a portion is missing. Here the sample spans approximately 100,000 clones, 85% to 90% being singletons. Sequenced input: PBMCs. The receptors originated from a man in his 60s with lung cancer.

The J gene is TRBJ1-5, the V gene TRBV16; TRBD1 matches 7 bases. Germline CDR1 KGHSY, CDR2 FQNENV. The V gene end was trimmed by 4 bases and the J gene end by 0 bases; junction bases not matched to a gene: 6. This CDR3 is 16 amino acids long. Here the CDR3 DNA reads TGTGCCAGCAGCCGACTAACAGGGGCTAGCAATCAGCCCCAGCATTTT. This sequence encodes CASSRLTGASNQPQHF.

The CDR3 region has the DNA TGCGCCAGCAGTGAATCGTACAGCGTTAACACTGAAGCTTTCTTT. Translating it yields CASSESYSVNTEAFF. This chain links TRBV10-1 with TRBJ1-1, with D unclear. The CDR3 sequence is 15 residues long. Germline loops: CDR1 WNHNN, CDR2 SYGVQD (reference sequence). Trimming removed 3 bases at V and 2 bases at J, with 13 bases between.

The rearrangement links TRBV11-3 to TRBJ1-3, with D tentatively TRBD1 (6 bases). CDR3 length equals 18 residues. CDR1 SGHNT and CDR2 YENEEA come from the germline V gene. V dropped 3 bases and J dropped 1 base, with 19 bases sitting between them. The CDR3 is CASSLRSQGRGSGNTIYF. In DNA form, the CDR3 reads TGTGCCAGCAGCTTGAGGTCCCAGGGGCGAGGTTCTGGAAACACCATATATTTT. The variable domain in full, completed from reference TRBV11-3 and TRBJ1-3, reads EAGVVQSPRYKIIEKKQPVAFWCNPISGHNTLYWYLQNLGQGPELLIRYENEEAVDDSQLPKDRFSAERLKGVDSTLKIQPAELGDSAVYLCASSLRSQGRGSGNTIYFGEGSWLTVV.

The chain recombines TRBV18 with TRBJ1-2; D is possibly TRBD1 (5 bases). Germline CDR1 reads KGHSH; CDR2 reads LQKENI. Trimming removed 3 bases from V and 5 bases from J, with 10 bases in between. The CDR3 spans 13 residues. Here the CDR3 reads CASSPGLLYGYTF. As DNA, the CDR3 is TGTGCCAGCTCACCGGGACTCCTTTATGGCTACACCTTC.

This chain joins TRBV12-5 and TRBJ2-1; TRBD1 aligns across 8 bases. Trimming removed 0 bases from V and 5 bases from J; junction bases left unmatched: 15. Germline CDR1 LGHNT, CDR2 FRNRAP. The CDR3 covers 19 residues. The DNA for the CDR3 is TGTGCTAGTGGTTTGGTATTAGATGGGAAGGGGACAGGCGACAATGAGCAGTTCTTC. Its translation is CASGLVLDGKGTGDNEQFF.

V usage is TRBV19 and J usage is TRBJ2-1, with a weak D call TRBD2 (5 bases). The CDR3 is 16 amino acids. V shed 0 bases and J shed 2 bases, with 11 bases lying between them. The germline gives CDR1 LNHDA, CDR2 SQIVND (reference sequence). The CDR3 DNA reads TGTGCCAGTAGTATAGAAGAGGGTAAGGCCTACAATGAGCAGTTCTTC. This codes for CASSIEEGKAYNEQFF.

J is TRBJ1-5 and V is TRBV29-1, with 8 bases aligning to TRBD1. The germline V gene has CDR1 SQVTM and CDR2 ANQGSEA. The J segment lost 4 bases and the V segment lost 5 bases, leaving 7 bases of the junction unmatched. The CDR3 sequence is 14 residues long. CDR3 DNA: TGCAGCGTTTCCGACAGGGGTGGTAATCAGCCCCAGCATTTT. Protein: CSVSDRGGNQPQHF.

This clone was recorded once. The rearrangement uses TRBV10-1 and TRBJ2-3; D call uncertain. The CDR3 has 15 amino acids. Germline V gives CDR1 WNHNN, CDR2 SYGVQD (reference sequence). V was trimmed by 0 bases and J by 4 bases, leaving 11 bases between them. The CDR3, as DNA: TGCGCCAGCAGTGAGTCGGAAGGCCTCGCAGATACGCAGTATTTT. Its protein product is CASSESEGLADTQYF.

V is TRBV2 and J is TRBJ1-2; D is undetermined. There are 11 residues in the CDR3. Germline values: CDR1 SNHLY, CDR2 FYNNEI. The V gene lost 1 base and the J gene lost 8 bases, with 5 bases spanning the gap. The DNA for the CDR3 is TGTGCCAGCAGTGAAGGGGCCGGCTACACCTTC. Protein sequence: CASSEGAGYTF.

This chain joins TRBV29-1 and TRBJ2-1, with 10 bases identical to TRBD1. The J segment lost 5 bases and the V segment lost 7 bases, leaving 14 bases of the junction unmatched. Per germline, CDR1 SQVTM and CDR2 ANQGSEA. This CDR3 has 16 amino acids. The CDR3 DNA follows: TGCAGCGCCCAAGGCTGGGGGGGACAGGGGAACAATGAGCAGTTCTTC. Amino acids: CSAQGWGGQGNNEQFF.

The rearrangement links TRBV3-1 (or the pseudogene TRBV3-2) to TRBJ1-4, with D hard to call. Looked up from germline, CDR1 is LGHDT and CDR2 is YNNKEL (reference sequence). This CDR3 region has 14 residues. V dropped 6 bases and J dropped 6 bases, with 14 bases sitting between them. CDR3 nucleotide sequence: TGTGCCAGCAGGCCCGCATGGGCGGATGAAAAACTGTTTTTT. Amino acid sequence: CASRPAWADEKLFF.

CDR3 in DNA: TGTGCCAGCAGCCCTGGAGGCTACGAGCAGTACTTC. It translates to CASSPGGYEQYF. The rearrangement joins TRBV11-2 to TRBJ2-7; a weak D match, TRBD2 (5 bases). The CDR3 is 12 amino acids. Germline V gives CDR1 SGHAT, CDR2 FQNNGV. Trimming removed 5 bases at V and 3 bases at J, with 8 bases between.

The genes are TRBV27 and TRBJ1-1; 7 bases are a match to TRBD1. Per germline, CDR1 MNHEY and CDR2 SMNVEV (reference sequence). The CDR3 has 13 residues. The J segment lost 2 bases and the V segment lost 6 bases, leaving 3 bases of the junction unmatched. CDR3 sequence reads: CASRRTGNTEAFF. The CDR3, as DNA: TGTGCCAGCAGACGGACAGGCAACACTGAAGCTTTCTTT.

This clone has a single count. The rearrangement joins TRBV6-1 to TRBJ2-7; the D gene is possibly TRBD2 (5 bases). V was cut by 0 bases and J by 0 bases, with 12 bases left in between. CDR3 length: 16 residues. Germline values: CDR1 MNHNS, CDR2 SASEGT. The CDR3 nucleotides are TGTGCCAGCAGTGAAGCGCGAGGGTTAGGCTCCTACGAGCAGTACTTC. Translating gives CASSEARGLGSYEQYF.

The chain uses TRBV14 and TRBJ2-7; 10 positions agree with TRBD2. Germline CDR1 is SGHDN and CDR2 is FVKESK. This CDR3 is built from 15 residues. With V trimmed by 6 bases and J by 4 bases, 9 bases remained unmatched. The CDR3 coding sequence is TGTGCCAGCAGTCAGGCCCTAGCGGGGGTATACGAGCAGTACTTC. Its protein product is CASSQALAGVYEQYF.

This chain joins TRBV3-1 (or the pseudogene TRBV3-2) and TRBJ2-1; 10 bases fit TRBD2. The CDR3 consists of 17 residues. V dropped 0 bases and J dropped 8; count of bases not matched to a gene: 10. Germline CDR1 reads LGHDT; CDR2 reads YNNKEL (reference sequence). The CDR3 bases are TGTGCCAGCAGCCAAGATCTCGGCCTAGCGGGGGATCATGAGCAGTTCTTC. This encodes CASSQDLGLAGDHEQFF.

This chain uses TRBV30 with TRBJ1-1; the D is unclear. CDR3 length: 13 residues. In germline, CDR1 is GTSNPN, CDR2 SVGIG (reference sequence). The V end lost 1 base, the J end lost 1 base, and 7 bases lay between the germline ends. The CDR3 protein is CAWSAVTNTEAFF. Written as DNA, the CDR3 is TGTGCCTGGAGTGCGGTAACGAACACTGAAGCTTTCTTT.

A few counts support this clone. The rearrangement uses TRBV6-1 and TRBJ1-3; D uncertain. Germline CDR1 and CDR2: MNHNS and SASEGT. This CDR3 is 13 amino acids long. Deletions cut 1 base from V and 4 bases from J, with 5 bases between. CDR3 region: CASSEVAGNTIYF. CDR3 sequence (DNA): TGTGCCAGCAGTGAAGTTGCCGGAAACACCATATATTTT.

The rearrangement uses TRBV3-1 (or the pseudogene TRBV3-2) and TRBJ2-5; possible D gene TRBD1, 5 bases. Germline CDR1 is LGHDT and CDR2 is YNNKEL (reference sequence). Deletions cut 0 bases from V and 7 bases from J, with 9 bases between. CDR3 length equals 13 residues. The CDR3 is CASSQDQRGTQYF. The CDR3 DNA is TGTGCCAGCAGCCAAGATCAAAGGGGGACCCAGTACTTC.

This clone was seen once. The CDR3 nucleotides read TGTGCCAGCAGCCCACCTCTCACAGATACGCAGTATTTT. This encodes CASSPPLTDTQYF. The chain uses TRBV7-9 and TRBJ2-3; unclear D gene. The CDR3 covers 13 residues. Trimming cost V 5 bases and J 2 bases, with 8 bases left between them. Looked up from germline, CDR1 is SEHNR and CDR2 is FQNEAQ (reference sequence).